This T cell receptor (beta chain) was obtained from a study of T-cell reconstitution after alpha-beta-depleted transplantation in children. For TCRbeta, the library was prepared with unique molecular identifiers. TCRdb ran MiXCR on the PCR reads and lists one entry per CDR3 protein. The sample yields fewer than 250,000 distinct CDR3 sequences, around 8% seen once. About this clonotype: No antigen is known for it. The CDR3 ends on some other residue instead of the conserved phenylalanine or tryptophan, so this is likely a read error.

Broader study findings: Among T cells one year after transplant, newly produced cells accounted for most counts and diversity. Some patients owed their high day-60 TCRbeta diversity to surviving recipient T cells and thymic progenitors.

The sequenced sample was PBMCs, mostly from graft donor cells, obtained 180 days after TCRalphabeta/CD19-depleted stem cell transplant. The source of this sequence is a male patient younger than 18 who had a stem cell transplant for acute lymphoblastic leukemia, so the T cells may come from the graft donor.

CDR3 sequence (DNA): TGTGCCAGCGGAAGGGAGCGGGGGGGTTCCTACGAGCAGTACATC. Translation gives CASGRERGGSYEQYI. This chain connects TRBV2 to TRBJ2-7, with 10 positions matching TRBD2. Germline V gene sequence: CDR1 SNHLY, CDR2 FYNNEI. Germline trimming cut 8 bases from V and 1 base from J; bases unmatched to any gene: 8. This CDR3 has 15 amino acids.